The 9 T cell receptor beta chains presented below share a single source sample, sequenced in a study of cytomegalovirus exposure and HLA in healthy donors. Vbeta (60) and Jbeta (13) primers were used in the PCR. The method was immunoSEQ multiplex PCR; TCRdb's version includes in-frame clones alone and lacks a portion of them. The sample is made up of 150,000 or so clones, and the top ten hold around 1.5% of it. The source material was PBMCs. These receptors originate from a woman between 50 and 59 years old in good health and CMV-seronegative.

This sequence joins TRBV19 and TRBJ2-7; 11 nucleotides line up with TRBD1. Germline CDR1 reads LNHDA; CDR2 reads SQIVND (reference sequence). The CDR3 has 14 amino acids. Germline trimming cut 5 bases from V and 6 bases from J; bases unmatched to any gene: 6. CDR3: CASSPTGTGGEQYF. The DNA of the CDR3 is TGTGCCAGTAGTCCTACCGGGACAGGGGGCGAGCAGTACTTC.

The gene calls are TRBV7-9 and TRBJ2-1; tentatively, D is TRBD2 (7 bases). The CDR3 consists of 14 residues. V was shortened by 3 bases and J by 10 bases, with 16 bases between the two germline ends. Germline CDR1 reads SEHNR; CDR2 reads FQNEAQ (reference sequence). The CDR3 bases are TGTGCCAGCAGCTTCCCTGGGGGGGCAGTAGAGCAGTTCTTC. Its protein is CASSFPGGAVEQFF.

The genes are TRBV9 and TRBJ1-1; the D gene is possibly TRBD1 (6 bases). The CDR3 sequence is 12 residues long. V dropped 9 bases and J dropped 2 bases, with 11 bases sitting between them. CDR1 SGDLS and CDR2 YYNGEE come from the germline V gene. DNA of the CDR3: TGTGCCATCTCACAGGGAAACACTGAAGCTTTCTTT. It codes for CAISQGNTEAFF.

The chain has TRBV5-4 and TRBJ1-2, with D possibly matching TRBD1 (6 bases). V was pared by 0 bases and J by 1 base, with 13 bases between. In germline, CDR1 is SGHNT, CDR2 YYREEE (reference sequence). The CDR3 has 16 amino acids. This CDR3 reads CASSLGGQSINYGYTF. The CDR3 nucleotides are TGTGCCAGCAGCTTGGGCGGACAGTCTATTAACTATGGCTACACCTTC.

The chain combines TRBV30 with TRBJ1-1, with D possibly matching TRBD1 (6 bases). V was shortened by 2 bases and J by 0 bases, with 10 bases between the two germline ends. Per germline, CDR1 GTSNPN and CDR2 SVGIG (reference sequence). CDR3 length equals 14 residues. DNA for the CDR3: TGTGCCTGGAGTAACGGACAGCTGAACACTGAAGCTTTCTTT. Its translation: CAWSNGQLNTEAFF. Using reference TRBV30 and TRBJ1-1 for the parts outside the CDR3, the full variable domain is SQTIHQWPATLVQPVGSPLSLECTVEGTSNPNLYWYRQAAGRGLQLLFYSVGIGQISSEVPQNLSASRPQDRQFILSSKKLLLSDSGFYLCAWSNGQLNTEAFFGQGTRLTVV.

The genes are TRBV5-1 and TRBJ2-7, with unresolved D. The V gene lost 2 bases and the J gene lost 3 bases, with 9 bases spanning the gap. The CDR3 loop spans 13 amino acids. Germline V gene data show CDR1 as SGHRS and CDR2 as YFSETQ. CDR3 coding DNA: TGCGCCAGCAGCTTATCCCCCAGCTACGAGCAGTACTTC. Translation gives CASSLSPSYEQYF.

Note on this clone: The junction does not match germline at one end; this may be a read error. V is TRBV7-7 and J is TRBJ2-5; possible D gene TRBD1, 6 bases. The CDR3 length is 14 residues. The germline gives CDR1 SSHAT, CDR2 FNYEAQ (reference sequence). In DNA, the CDR3 is TGTGCTAGCAGCTTAGACAGGATCGGGGAGACCCAGTACTTC. It specifies CASSLDRIGETQYF.

This chain uses TRBV27 with TRBJ1-5, with 7 bases lining up with TRBD1. The junction had 8 bases not matched to a gene; V was cut back by 9 bases and J by 9 bases. Germline V CDR1 and CDR2: MNHEY, SMNVEV (reference sequence). This CDR3 region has 12 residues. The CDR3: CASQQGSPPQHF. The CDR3 nucleotides are TGTGCCAGTCAACAGGGGAGTCCGCCCCAGCATTTT.

This chain connects TRBV18 to TRBJ2-2; the match to TRBD1 covers 9 bases. The V gene's germline CDR1 is KGHSH and CDR2 LQKENI. J lost 6 bases, V lost 3 bases, and 11 bases had no gene match. The length of the CDR3 is 17 residues. The CDR3 DNA reads as TGTGCCAGCTCACCTACCCTGCCGGGACAGGGTGCCGGGGAGCTGTTTTTT. It yields the protein CASSPTLPGQGAGELFF.